The 29 T cell receptor beta chains in this list originate from one sample, sequenced in a study of cytomegalovirus exposure and HLA in healthy donors. Vbeta (60) and Jbeta (13) primers were used in the PCR. Sequenced by immunoSEQ multiplex PCR; TCRdb stores in-frame clones only, minus some. This sample's table reports around 160,000 clones. Sequences were obtained from PBMCs. The receptor set was obtained from a woman in her forties or fifties in good health and CMV-seronegative.

The V call is TRBV4-3, the J call TRBJ2-2; TRBD2 agrees at 13 bases. This CDR3 region has 20 residues. V shed 0 bases, J shed 0 bases, and the junction held 7 bases outside the gene matches. Germline assignment: CDR1 LGHNA and CDR2 YSLEER. Here the CDR3 reads CASSQDFRLAGGSNTGELFF. The CDR3 nucleotides are TGCGCCAGCAGCCAAGATTTTCGACTAGCGGGAGGTTCGAACACCGGGGAGCTGTTTTTT.

The chain uses TRBV28 and TRBJ2-5, with D possibly matching TRBD2 (6 bases). The length of the CDR3 is 14 residues. V was trimmed by 6 bases and J by 5 bases, leaving 16 bases between them. Germline-derived CDR1 and CDR2 are MDHEN and SYDVKM. In DNA form, the CDR3 reads TGTGCCAGCAGGCCGATGGGGGGTAGTGAGACCCAGTACTTC. It encodes CASRPMGGSETQYF.

The chain recombines TRBV6-4 with TRBJ2-1, with TRBD2 as a possible D gene (5 bases). CDR3 length: 14 residues. With 4 bases removed from V and 8 bases from J, the gap between germline ends came to 15 bases. Germline V gene sequence: CDR1 MRHNA, CDR2 SNTAGT. The CDR3 coding sequence is TGTGCCAGCAGTGTGAGGGCTGATTCGGATGAGCAGTTCTTC. Protein: CASSVRADSDEQFF.

The chain recombines TRBV27 with TRBJ2-5, with 11 positions matching TRBD2. The CDR3 length is 17 residues. Germline loops: CDR1 MNHEY, CDR2 SMNVEV (reference sequence). The ends lost 3 bases at V and 0 bases at J; junction bases unmatched: 6. CDR3 coding DNA: TGTGCCAGCAGTTTGGGTAGCGGGAGGGCGTACCAAGAGACCCAGTACTTC. Encoded protein: CASSLGSGRAYQETQYF.

The V call is TRBV7-8, the J call TRBJ2-3; a weak D match, TRBD2 (5 bases). The CDR3 totals 15 residues. The V end lost 3 bases, the J end lost 3 bases, and 13 bases lay between the germline ends. In germline, CDR1 is SGHVS, CDR2 FQNEAQ. Here the CDR3 reads CASSFEGSMTDTQYF. In DNA, the CDR3 is TGTGCCAGCAGCTTTGAGGGCTCCATGACAGATACGCAGTATTTT.

The chain carries TRBV7-2 and TRBJ2-7; possibly TRBD2 for D (6 bases). The CDR3 has 17 residues. The ends were cut back, 0 bases at V and 2 bases at J, with 17 bases in the middle. Germline lookup yields CDR1 SGHTA and CDR2 FQGNSA. CDR3 residues: CASSLALDGSTPYEQYF. For the CDR3, the DNA is TGTGCCAGCAGCTTAGCCCTTGACGGGAGCACCCCCTACGAGCAGTACTTC. The full variable domain, in which reference TRBV7-2 and TRBJ2-7 provide the parts outside the CDR3, is GAGVSQSPSNKVTEKGKDVELRCDPISGHTALYWYRQSLGQGLEFLIYFQGNSAPDKSGLPSDRFSAERTGGSVSTLTIQRTQQEDSAVYLCASSLALDGSTPYEQYFGPGTRLTVT.

V usage is TRBV5-1 and J usage is TRBJ1-1; D gene unclear. The germline gives CDR1 SGHRS, CDR2 YFSETQ. V dropped 4 bases and J dropped 1 base, with 8 bases sitting between them. The CDR3 extends over 13 amino acids. CDR3: CASSAGTNTEAFF. CDR3 DNA: TGCGCCAGCAGCGCGGGTACGAACACTGAAGCTTTCTTT.

The chain uses TRBV4-2 and TRBJ2-7; tentatively, D is TRBD2 (6 bases). V lost 7 bases to trimming and J lost 0 bases, with 13 bases between them. Germline V lookup: CDR1 LGHNA, CDR2 YNFKEQ. This CDR3 comprises 14 residues. CDR3 protein: CASTSGGNSYEQYF. As DNA, the CDR3 is TGTGCCAGCACCTCAGGCGGGAACTCCTACGAGCAGTACTTC.

This chain connects TRBV4-3 to TRBJ2-7; D remains unclear. There are 15 residues in the CDR3. Germline CDR1 LGHNA, CDR2 YSLEER. The V gene lost 0 bases and the J gene lost 0 bases, with 9 bases spanning the gap. The CDR3 is CASSQEVGYSYEQYF. The CDR3, as DNA: TGCGCCAGCAGCCAAGAAGTGGGCTACTCCTACGAGCAGTACTTC.

The chain is built from TRBV7-9 and TRBJ2-7; TRBD1 matches at 7 bases. Germline V lookup: CDR1 SEHNR, CDR2 FQNEAQ (reference sequence). The CDR3 totals 13 residues. V dropped 4 bases and J dropped 3; count of bases not matched to a gene: 3. The CDR3 bases are TGTGCCAGCAGCTGGGGACAGTTCTACGAGCAGTACTTC. Protein sequence: CASSWGQFYEQYF. The entire variable domain, with the rest obtained from reference TRBV7-9 and TRBJ2-7, is as follows: DTGVSQNPRHKITKRGQNVTFRCDPISEHNRLYWYRQTLGQGPEFLTYFQNEAQLEKSRLLSDRFSAERPKGSFSTLEIQRTEQGDSAMYLCASSWGQFYEQYFGPGTRLTVT.

Notes on this clone: The identical CDR3 is also encoded by other nucleotide sequences in the sample. The chain is built from TRBV6-5 and TRBJ1-1, with D hard to call. The CDR3 totals 14 residues. V shed 2 bases and J shed 1 base, with 8 bases lying between them. Per germline, CDR1 MNHEY and CDR2 SVGAGI. In nucleotides, the CDR3 is TGTGCCAGCAGTTACCGGACTGGGAACACTGAAGCTTTCTTT. The encoded protein is CASSYRTGNTEAFF.

The J gene is TRBJ1-5, the V gene TRBV10-3; D remains unclear. Germline V gene sequence: CDR1 ENHRY, CDR2 SYGVKD. The CDR3 loop spans 14 amino acids. V was pared by 0 bases and J by 2 bases, with 5 bases between. The CDR3 region is CAISESGGNQPQHF. The CDR3 nucleotides are TGTGCCATCAGTGAGTCCGGGGGCAATCAGCCCCAGCATTTT.

The chain combines TRBV5-7 with TRBJ1-2; D not resolved. TRBV5-7 is sorted into the ORF group, with uncertain function. Trimming took off 7 bases at V and 3 bases at J, with 16 bases between the two ends. The CDR3 runs 14 residues. The CDR3 DNA reads TGTGCCAGCCCCTTAGCTGCAACCGACTATGGCTACACCTTC. It translates to CASPLAATDYGYTF.

This chain joins TRBV6-5 and TRBJ2-7, with TRBD1 matching over 10 bases. The germline CDR1 and CDR2 sequences are MNHEY and SVGAGI. The length of the CDR3 is 14 residues. J lost 5 bases, V lost 6 bases, and 7 bases had no gene match. CDR3 protein: CASRPGTGVNEQYF. Written as DNA, the CDR3 is TGTGCCAGCAGACCCGGGACAGGGGTCAACGAGCAGTACTTC.

The J gene is TRBJ2-6, the V gene TRBV18; TRBD1 aligns across 7 bases. This CDR3 is built from 16 residues. Per germline, CDR1 KGHSH and CDR2 LQKENI. V trimming: 8 bases; J trimming: 2 bases; junction bases outside the gene matches: 9. The CDR3 region is CASADPTGAGANVLTF. The CDR3 nucleotides are TGTGCCAGCGCAGATCCTACAGGGGCTGGGGCCAACGTCCTGACTTTC.

V is TRBV23-1 and J is TRBJ2-2; possibly TRBD2 for D (5 bases). TRBV23-1 is designated an ORF whose function remains uncertain. The length of the CDR3 is 15 residues. V gave up 8 bases and J gave up 5 bases, with 18 bases separating them. Here the CDR3 reads CASRPISRRTGELFF. The CDR3 coding sequence is TGCGCCAGCCGGCCGATCTCCAGGAGGACCGGGGAGCTGTTTTTT.

This rearrangement joins TRBV28 to TRBJ2-6; a weak D match, TRBD1 (6 bases). The ends were cut back, 5 bases at V and 1 base at J, with 9 bases in the middle. Germline V lookup: CDR1 MDHEN, CDR2 SYDVKM. This CDR3 contains 15 residues. CDR3: CASSTGQSGANVLTF. The CDR3 DNA is TGTGCCAGCAGTACCGGACAGTCTGGGGCCAACGTCCTGACTTTC. The full variable domain, its missing parts supplied by reference TRBV28 and TRBJ2-6, is DVKVTQSSRYLVKRTGEKVFLECVQDMDHENMFWYRQDPGLGLRLIYFSYDVKMKEKGDIPEGYSVSREKKERFSLILESASTNQTSMYLCASSTGQSGANVLTFGAGSRLTVL.

This rearrangement joins TRBV7-9 to TRBJ2-7, with a possible D match to TRBD2 (7 bases). The V gene lost 7 bases and the J gene lost 5 bases, with 18 bases spanning the gap. CDR1 and CDR2 (germline): SEHNR, FQNEAQ (reference sequence). The CDR3 is 14 amino acids. CDR3 coding DNA: TGTGCCAGCATAAACAGGGAGGGGCAGGACGAGCAGTACTTC. Translating it yields CASINREGQDEQYF.

The chain joins TRBV5-1 to TRBJ2-3, with TRBD2 matching over 13 bases. The V gene's germline CDR1 is SGHRS and CDR2 YFSETQ. This CDR3 comprises 15 residues. After removal of 4 bases from V and 6 bases from J, the junction contained 5 bases not matched to a gene. CDR3 bases: TGCGCCAGCAGCACAGGACTAGCGGGAGTTGATACGCAGTATTTT. Encoded protein: CASSTGLAGVDTQYF.

The chain carries TRBV5-6 and TRBJ2-5, with 12 nucleotides matching TRBD1. The CDR3 spans 15 residues. Trimming cost V 3 bases and J 6 bases; bases outside gene matches: 6. CDR1 is SGHDT and CDR2 is YYEEEE in the germline V gene. The CDR3, as DNA: TGTGCCAGCAGCTGGGGGACAGGGGGCAGGCAGACCCAGTACTTC. Its protein is CASSWGTGGRQTQYF.

This chain links TRBV19 with TRBJ2-3, with 7 bases that match TRBD2. CDR1 is LNHDA, CDR2 SQIVND, per germline (reference sequence). J was trimmed by 6 bases and V by 6 bases; bases with no gene match: 3. The CDR3 covers 12 residues. CDR3 DNA: TGTGCCAGTAGAGCGGGACTTGATACGCAGTATTTT. Its protein product is CASRAGLDTQYF.

The gene calls are TRBV6-1 and TRBJ2-7; 11 bases line up with TRBD2. Trimming cost V 6 bases and J 3 bases; bases outside gene matches: 7. Germline V lookup: CDR1 MNHNS, CDR2 SASEGT. The CDR3 extends over 15 amino acids. CDR3 sequence reads: CASSGNSGGDYEQYF. DNA for the CDR3: TGTGCCAGCAGCGGGAATAGCGGGGGGGACTACGAGCAGTACTTC.

The gene calls are TRBV7-2 and TRBJ1-4, with 12 nucleotides matching TRBD1. The V gene's germline CDR1 is SGHTA and CDR2 FQGNSA. The CDR3 is made up of 16 amino acids. V was clipped by 2 bases and J by 10 bases; unmatched bases: 8. This CDR3 reads CASSLFWGQGAGKLFF. The CDR3 bases are TGTGCCAGCAGCTTATTCTGGGGACAGGGGGCAGGAAAACTGTTTTTT.

CDR3 DNA sequence: TGCGCCAGCAGCTTCCAGGGGGGAATGAACACTGAAGCTTTCTTT. The encoded protein is CASSFQGGMNTEAFF. The rearrangement joins TRBV5-1 to TRBJ1-1; 7 bases line up with TRBD1. Germline CDR1 SGHRS, CDR2 YFSETQ. The CDR3 length is 15 residues. V gave up 2 bases and J gave up 0 bases; unmatched junction bases: 4.

This chain links TRBV6-5 with TRBJ2-3, with 9 positions matching TRBD2. The CDR3 contains 15 residues. Germline CDR1 and CDR2: MNHEY and SVGAGI. J was trimmed by 2 bases and V by 5 bases; bases with no gene match: 5. Here the CDR3 DNA reads TGTGCCAGCAGTAATAGCGGGGGCTTCACAGATACGCAGTATTTT. It codes for CASSNSGGFTDTQYF.

The chain joins TRBV15 to TRBJ1-2, with D perhaps matching TRBD1 (5 bases). Trimming shortened V by 0 bases and J by 8 bases, and 16 bases separated the two germline ends. Germline-derived CDR1 and CDR2 are LNHNV and YYDKDF (reference sequence). The CDR3 sequence is 15 residues long. DNA for the CDR3: TGTGCCACCAGCAGAGATGGGGCGGTGGTACGGGGCTACACCTTC. This sequence encodes CATSRDGAVVRGYTF.

The chain links TRBV19 to TRBJ2-3; D unresolved. Deletions cut 1 base from V and 2 bases from J, with 10 bases between. The CDR3 is made up of 15 amino acids. Germline CDR1 reads LNHDA; CDR2 reads SQIVND (reference sequence). DNA for the CDR3: TGTGCCAGTAGTATAGGCTTGAGGAACACAGATACGCAGTATTTT. Protein product: CASSIGLRNTDTQYF. Combining the CDR3 with reference TRBV19 and TRBJ2-3 gives the whole variable domain DGGITQSPKYLFRKEGQNVTLSCEQNLNHDAMYWYRQDPGQGLRLIYYSQIVNDFQKGDIAEGYSVSREKKESFPLTVTSAQKNPTAFYLCASSIGLRNTDTQYFGPGTRLTVL.

The rearrangement links TRBV28 to TRBJ1-2, with D possibly being TRBD1 (6 bases). Germline values: CDR1 MDHEN, CDR2 SYDVKM. The CDR3 extends over 15 amino acids. V lost 1 base and J lost 8, with 17 bases in between. CDR3 nucleotides: TGTGCCAGCAGTTTATCGGGGGGGGGCCGAACGGGCTACACCTTC. Amino acid sequence: CASSLSGGGRTGYTF.

This chain connects TRBV7-9 to TRBJ1-2; TRBD1 aligns across 8 bases. Germline CDR1 reads SEHNR; CDR2 reads FQNEAQ (reference sequence). The J segment lost 10 bases and the V segment lost 1 base, leaving 8 bases of the junction unmatched. This CDR3 has 14 amino acids. The CDR3 protein is CASSLGTGRIDYTF. The CDR3 DNA follows: TGTGCCAGCAGCTTAGGGACAGGGAGAATAGACTACACCTTC.